A selection of T cell receptor beta chains follows, all from one sample in a study of graft-versus-host responses after intestinal transplantation. Profiling relied on immunoSEQ multiplex PCR, and the TCRdb table lists in-frame clones only, not all of them. The sample has under 7,000 clones; around 74% are singletons. The sequencing here drew on ileum tissue, taken approximately 33 weeks after intestinal transplant. The receptor source for this set is a human patient who received an intestinal transplant, so some T cells may come from the graft donor. The CDR3 runs from the conserved cysteine through the conserved F or W. D genes are given only for firm matches. Clone size, where shown, is once, few, many, or a class for clones that have expanded.

cdr3_aa | cdr3_nt | d_call | v_call | clone_size | j_call | cdr3_length
CASRDRSYTGELFF | TGTGCCAGCAGAGACAGGTCCTACACCGGGGAGCTGTTTTTT | - | TRBV9 | - | TRBJ2-2 | 14
CASSLTGDYGYTF | TGCGCCAGCAGCTTGACAGGGGACTATGGCTACACCTTC | TRBD1 | TRBV5-1 | - | TRBJ1-2 | 13
CASKTDESYNEQFF | TGTGCCAGCAAAACAGACGAATCCTACAATGAGCAGTTCTTC | - | TRBV19 | - | TRBJ2-1 | 14
CASSFGRGVSSYEQYF | TGTGCCAGCAGCTTTGGACGGGGGGTCAGCTCCTACGAGCAGTACTTC | TRBD2 | TRBV28 | once | TRBJ2-7 | 16
CASGSSGNTIYF | TGTGCCAGCGGCTCCTCTGGAAACACCATATATTTT | - | TRBV28 | few | TRBJ1-3 | 12
CAWSVGSYTDTQYF | TGTGCCTGGAGTGTAGGCTCGTACACGGATACGCAGTATTTT | - | TRBV30 | - | TRBJ2-3 | 14
CASSLSEGPNTEAFF | TGTGCCAGCAGCCTTTCCGAGGGCCCGAACACTGAAGCTTTCTTT | - | TRBV7-6 | - | TRBJ1-1 | 15
CASSWNMNTEAFF | TGCGCCAGCAGCTGGAACATGAACACTGAAGCTTTCTTT | - | TRBV5-1 | once | TRBJ1-1 | 13
CASSSGTAYEQYF | TGTGCCAGCTCCTCCGGGACAGCCTACGAGCAGTACTTC | TRBD1 | TRBV9 | - | TRBJ2-7 | 13
CASSLDIGTDTQYF | TGTGCCAGCAGCTTGGATATCGGCACAGATACGCAGTATTTT | - | TRBV5-5 | - | TRBJ2-3 | 14
CASRPGAHQETQYF | TGTGCAAGTCGCCCCGGGGCACACCAAGAGACCCAGTACTTC | - | TRBV12-2 | few | TRBJ2-5 | 14
CASSLMIDGYEQYF | TGTGCCAGCAGCTTAATGATCGACGGCTACGAGCAGTACTTC | - | TRBV13 | - | TRBJ2-7 | 14
CSVTLWDRGETQYF | TGCAGCGTGACACTATGGGACAGGGGAGAGACCCAGTACTTC | TRBD1 | TRBV29-1 | - | TRBJ2-5 | 14
CASSSYGTGYSYEQYF | TGTGCCAGCAGCTCCTACGGGACAGGATACTCCTACGAGCAGTACTTC | TRBD1 | TRBV5-7 | few | TRBJ2-7 | 16
CASSLGTLGTAFF | TGTGCCAGCAGCTTAGGGACCCTCGGGACCGCTTTCTTT | - | TRBV11-2 | - | TRBJ1-1 | 13
CASSLNRGTSPLHF | TGTGCCAGTAGTCTGAACAGGGGTACTTCACCCCTCCACTTT | TRBD1 | TRBV19 | - | TRBJ1-6 | 14
CASSQEQGYEQYF | TGTGCCAGCAGCCAAGAACAGGGTTACGAGCAGTACTTC | - | TRBV4-2 | - | TRBJ2-7 | 13
CASSSGLGDTGELFF | TGTGCCAGCAGTTCAGGGTTGGGAGACACCGGGGAGCTGTTTTTT | - | TRBV6-1 | - | TRBJ2-2 | 15
CASSQERGSSYEQYF | TGTGCCAGCAGCCAAGAGCGGGGGAGCTCCTACGAGCAGTACTTC | TRBD2 | TRBV5-4 | - | TRBJ2-7 | 15
CASSLTDPGVRSPLHF | TGTGCCAGCAGCTTAACCGATCCGGGAGTACGATCACCCCTCCACTTT | - | TRBV7-9 | - | TRBJ1-6 | 16
CASSLTSGTTSWQPQHF | TGTGCCAGCAGTCTCACCTCCGGGACAACATCCTGGCAGCCCCAGCATTTT | - | TRBV27 | - | TRBJ1-5 | 17
CASAPPARDWANEKLFF | TGTGCTAGTGCCCCCCCAGCCAGGGATTGGGCTAATGAAAAACTGTTTTTT | - | TRBV12-5 | - | TRBJ1-4 | 17
CASSARSYNEQFF | TGTGCCAGCTCAGCGCGTAGCTACAATGAGCAGTTCTTC | - | TRBV9 | - | TRBJ2-1 | 13
CASSSDRGGGGYTF | TGCGCCAGCAGCTCGGACAGGGGAGGAGGTGGCTACACCTTC | TRBD1 | TRBV5-1 | - | TRBJ1-2 | 14
CASSSGLAVSYEQYF | TGTGCCAGCAGTTCAGGACTAGCGGTATCCTACGAGCAGTACTTC | TRBD2 | TRBV11-2 | - | TRBJ2-7 | 15
CASSFGQGVNTEAFF | TGTGCCAGCAGCTTCGGACAGGGGGTGAACACTGAAGCTTTCTTT | TRBD1 | TRBV7-2 | - | TRBJ1-1 | 15
CASSLVGGVGSYNSPLHF | TGTGCCAGCAGCTTGGTAGGAGGGGTCGGTTCCTATAATTCACCCCTCCACTTT | - | TRBV5-5 | - | TRBJ1-6 | 18
CASSQESTYEQYF | TGTGCCAGCAGCCAAGAATCAACCTACGAGCAGTACTTC | - | TRBV4-2 | - | TRBJ2-7 | 13
CASSQDQVQETQYF | TGTGCCAGCAGCCAAGATCAGGTCCAAGAGACCCAGTACTTC | - | TRBV4-2 | - | TRBJ2-5 | 14
CASSPTQGPYEQYF | TGTGCCAGCTCACCAACCCAGGGTCCCTACGAGCAGTACTTC | - | TRBV18 | - | TRBJ2-7 | 14
CASSNGVAPNEQFF | TGTGCCAGCAGCAACGGGGTGGCCCCCAATGAGCAGTTCTTC | - | TRBV7-2 | - | TRBJ2-1 | 14
CASSRTGSGNTIYF | TGTGCCAGCAGCCGGACAGGCTCTGGAAACACCATATATTTT | TRBD1 | TRBV7-2 | large | TRBJ1-3 | 14
CASSRGTGYNSPLHF | TGTGCCAGCAGCCGCGGGACCGGTTATAATTCACCCCTCCACTTT | - | TRBV11-2 | - | TRBJ1-6 | 15
CASSLGTGDFGEQFF | TGTGCCAGCAGCCTCGGGACCGGTGATTTTGGTGAGCAGTTCTTC | - | TRBV5-6 | - | TRBJ2-1 | 15
CASSPSGTTEAFF | TGTGCCAGCTCACCATCAGGGACTACTGAAGCTTTCTTT | - | TRBV18 | - | TRBJ1-1 | 13
CASSLAEIAGYQETQYF | TGCGCCAGCAGCTTGGCCGAGATAGCGGGGTACCAAGAGACCCAGTACTTC | TRBD2 | TRBV5-1 | - | TRBJ2-5 | 17
CASSESGGPSGEQFF | TGTGCCAGCAGTGAAAGCGGGGGGCCCTCCGGTGAGCAGTTCTTC | TRBD2 | TRBV6-4 | - | TRBJ2-1 | 15
CASSSLVQGDTGELFF | TGTGCCAGCAGCTCTTTAGTACAGGGGGACACCGGGGAGCTGTTTTTT | TRBD1 | TRBV7-8 | - | TRBJ2-2 | 16
CAISLFTSGGRETQYF | TGTGCCATCAGTCTTTTCACTAGCGGGGGCAGAGAGACCCAGTACTTC | TRBD2 | TRBV10-3 | few | TRBJ2-5 | 16
CASSLWFGRERYNEQFF | TGTGCCAGCAGTTTATGGTTTGGCAGGGAGAGGTACAATGAGCAGTTCTTC | - | TRBV28 | - | TRBJ2-1 | 17
CASKFGTGELFF | TGTGCCAGCAAGTTCGGGACCGGGGAGCTGTTTTTT | - | TRBV28 | - | TRBJ2-2 | 12
CASALSGQSTDTQYF | TGTGCCAGCGCCTTATCGGGACAGAGCACAGATACGCAGTATTTT | TRBD1 | TRBV18 | - | TRBJ2-3 | 15
CASSLTSGGSFSYEQYF | TGTGCCAGCAGCTTAACTAGCGGGGGGTCTTTCAGCTACGAGCAGTACTTC | TRBD2 | TRBV7-3 | - | TRBJ2-7 | 17
CASSAGYSGANVLTF | TGTGCCAGCAGTGCAGGCTACTCTGGGGCCAACGTCCTGACTTTC | - | TRBV6-5 | once | TRBJ2-6 | 15